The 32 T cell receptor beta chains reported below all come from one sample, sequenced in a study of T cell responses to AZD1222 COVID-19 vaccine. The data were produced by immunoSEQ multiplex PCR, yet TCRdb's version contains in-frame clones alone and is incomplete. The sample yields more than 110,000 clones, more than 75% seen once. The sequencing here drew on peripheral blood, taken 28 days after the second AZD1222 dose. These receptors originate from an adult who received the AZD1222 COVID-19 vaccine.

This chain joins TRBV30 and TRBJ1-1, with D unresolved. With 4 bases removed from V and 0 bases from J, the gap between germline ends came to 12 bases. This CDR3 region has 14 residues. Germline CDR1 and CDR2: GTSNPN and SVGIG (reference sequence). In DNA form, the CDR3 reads TGTGCCTGGAATCCAGACTTCATGAACACTGAAGCTTTCTTT. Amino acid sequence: CAWNPDFMNTEAFF.

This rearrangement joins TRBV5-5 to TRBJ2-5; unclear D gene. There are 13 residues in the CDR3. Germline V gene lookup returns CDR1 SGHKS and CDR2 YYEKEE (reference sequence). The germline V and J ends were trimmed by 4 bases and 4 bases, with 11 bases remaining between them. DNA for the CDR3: TGTGCCAGCAGCACCCCCCTTGGAGAGACCCAGTACTTC. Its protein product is CASSTPLGETQYF.

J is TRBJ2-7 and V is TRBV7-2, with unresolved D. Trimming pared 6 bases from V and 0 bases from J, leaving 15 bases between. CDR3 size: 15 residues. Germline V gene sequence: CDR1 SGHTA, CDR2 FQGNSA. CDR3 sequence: CASSTPGRPSYEQYF. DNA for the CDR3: TGTGCCAGCAGTACCCCAGGCCGACCCTCCTACGAGCAGTACTTC.

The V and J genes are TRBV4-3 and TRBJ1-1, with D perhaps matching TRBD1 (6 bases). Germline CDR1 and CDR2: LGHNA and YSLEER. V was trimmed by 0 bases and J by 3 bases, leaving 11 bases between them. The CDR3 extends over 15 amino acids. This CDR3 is CASSQEIRGDTEAFF. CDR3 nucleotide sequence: TGCGCCAGCAGCCAAGAAATTAGGGGGGACACTGAAGCTTTCTTT.

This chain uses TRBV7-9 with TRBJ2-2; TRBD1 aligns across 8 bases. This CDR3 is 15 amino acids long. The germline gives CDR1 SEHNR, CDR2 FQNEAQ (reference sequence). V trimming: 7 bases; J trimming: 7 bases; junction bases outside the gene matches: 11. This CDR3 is CASTHGQGLGGELFF. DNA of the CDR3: TGTGCCAGCACACATGGACAGGGCCTCGGCGGGGAGCTGTTTTTT.

The CDR3: CASSQGPTSGETQYF. CDR3 nucleotides: TGCGCCAGCAGCCAAGGTCCTACTAGCGGGGAGACCCAGTACTTC. The V and J genes are TRBV4-1 and TRBJ2-5; 9 bases match TRBD2. Trimming removed 1 base from V and 5 bases from J; junction bases left unmatched: 5. The CDR3 runs to 15 residues. Germline CDR1 MGHRA, CDR2 YSYEKL.

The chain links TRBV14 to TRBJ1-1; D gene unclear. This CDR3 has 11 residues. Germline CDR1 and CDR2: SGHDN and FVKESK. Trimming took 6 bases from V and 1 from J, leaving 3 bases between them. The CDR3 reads CASSKNTEAFF. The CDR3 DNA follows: TGTGCCAGCAGTAAGAACACTGAAGCTTTCTTT.

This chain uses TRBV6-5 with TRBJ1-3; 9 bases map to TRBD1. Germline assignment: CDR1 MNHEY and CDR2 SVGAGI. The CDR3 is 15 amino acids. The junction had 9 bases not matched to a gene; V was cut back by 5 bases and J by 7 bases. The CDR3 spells CASSNRRQGGNTIYF. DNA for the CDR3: TGTGCCAGCAGTAACCGAAGACAGGGGGGGAACACCATATATTTT.

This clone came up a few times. The CDR3 protein is CATREGQGKADTQYF. CDR3 nucleotide sequence: TGTGCCACCCGCGAGGGACAGGGGAAGGCAGATACGCAGTATTTT. The rearrangement joins TRBV7-2 to TRBJ2-3; 10 bases map to TRBD1. Germline assignment: CDR1 SGHTA and CDR2 FQGNSA. This CDR3 contains 15 residues. V was pared by 10 bases and J by 4 bases, with 11 bases of the junction left unmatched.

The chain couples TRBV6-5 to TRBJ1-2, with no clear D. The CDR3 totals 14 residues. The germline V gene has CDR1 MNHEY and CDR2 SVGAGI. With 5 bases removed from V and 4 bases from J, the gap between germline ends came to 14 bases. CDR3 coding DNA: TGTGCCAGCAGTAGTGCAAGTTTGAGCTATGGCTACACCTTC. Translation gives CASSSASLSYGYTF.

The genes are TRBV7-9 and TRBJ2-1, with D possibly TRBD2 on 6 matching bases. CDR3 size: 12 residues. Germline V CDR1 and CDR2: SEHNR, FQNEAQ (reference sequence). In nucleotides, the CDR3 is TGTGCATTGAGGTCCGGGACTTCCGAGCAGTTCTTC. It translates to CALRSGTSEQFF.

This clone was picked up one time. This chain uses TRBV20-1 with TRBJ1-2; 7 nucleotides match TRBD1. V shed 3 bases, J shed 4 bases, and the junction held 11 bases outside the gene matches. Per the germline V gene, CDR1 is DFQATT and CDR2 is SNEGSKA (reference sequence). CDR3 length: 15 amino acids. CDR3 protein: CSASPTGEGIYGYTF. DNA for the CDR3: TGCAGTGCTAGTCCCACAGGGGAAGGGATCTATGGCTACACCTTC.

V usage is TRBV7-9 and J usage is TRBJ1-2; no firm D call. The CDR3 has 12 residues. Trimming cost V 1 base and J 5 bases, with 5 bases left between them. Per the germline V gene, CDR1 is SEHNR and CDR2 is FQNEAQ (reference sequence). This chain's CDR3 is CASSLEGYGYTF. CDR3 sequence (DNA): TGTGCCAGCAGCTTAGAGGGATATGGCTACACCTTC.

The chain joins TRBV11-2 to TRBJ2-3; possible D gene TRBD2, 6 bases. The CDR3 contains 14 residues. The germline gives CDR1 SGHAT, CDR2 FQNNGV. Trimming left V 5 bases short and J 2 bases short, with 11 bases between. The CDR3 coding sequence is TGTGCCAGCAGCGGGGAGGACAACACAGATACGCAGTATTTT. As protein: CASSGEDNTDTQYF.

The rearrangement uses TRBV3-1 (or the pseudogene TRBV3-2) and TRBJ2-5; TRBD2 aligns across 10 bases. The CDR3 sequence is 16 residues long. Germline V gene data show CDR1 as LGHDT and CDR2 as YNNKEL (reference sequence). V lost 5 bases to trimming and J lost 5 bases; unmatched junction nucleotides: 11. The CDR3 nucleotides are TGTGCCAGCAGCTTTGAGCGGGGGGGCGGGCTCGAGACCCAGTACTTC. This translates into CASSFERGGGLETQYF.

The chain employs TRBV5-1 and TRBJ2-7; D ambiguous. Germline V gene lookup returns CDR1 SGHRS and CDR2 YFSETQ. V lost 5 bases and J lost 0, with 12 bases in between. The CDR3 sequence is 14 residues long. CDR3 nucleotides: TGCGCCAGCAGGTTCGACACCAGCTCCTACGAGCAGTACTTC. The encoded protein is CASRFDTSSYEQYF. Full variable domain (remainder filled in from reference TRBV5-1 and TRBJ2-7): KAGVTQTPRYLIKTRGQQVTLSCSPISGHRSVSWYQQTPGQGLQFLFEYFSETQRNKGNFPGRFSGRQFSNSRSEMNVSTLELGDSALYLCASRFDTSSYEQYFGPGTRLTVT.

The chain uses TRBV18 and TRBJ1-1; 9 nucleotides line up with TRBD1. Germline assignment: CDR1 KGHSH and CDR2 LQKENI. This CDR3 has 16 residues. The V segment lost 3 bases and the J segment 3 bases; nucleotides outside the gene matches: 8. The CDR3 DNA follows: TGTGCCAGCTCACCGGGTAACAGGGGGCCGGACACTGAAGCTTTCTTT. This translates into CASSPGNRGPDTEAFF.

Here the CDR3 DNA reads TGCGCCAGCAGTGATGGAGGGAGCTCCTACAATGAGCAGTTCTTC. This codes for CASSDGGSSYNEQFF. V usage is TRBV10-1 and J usage is TRBJ2-1; perhaps TRBD2 as D (6 bases). CDR1 is WNHNN, CDR2 SYGVQD, per germline (reference sequence). The length of the CDR3 is 15 residues. The V end was cut by 3 bases, the J end by 0 bases, with 9 bases between.

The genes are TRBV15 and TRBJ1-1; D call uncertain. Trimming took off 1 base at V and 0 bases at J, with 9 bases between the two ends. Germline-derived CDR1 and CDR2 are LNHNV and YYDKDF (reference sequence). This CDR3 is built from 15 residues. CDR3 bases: TGTGCCACCAGCAGAGTTCGGGGAATGAACACTGAAGCTTTCTTT. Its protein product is CATSRVRGMNTEAFF. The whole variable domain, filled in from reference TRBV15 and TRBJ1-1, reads DAMVIQNPRYQVTQFGKPVTLSCSQTLNHNVMYWYQQKSSQAPKLLFHYYDKDFNNEADTPDNFQSRRPNTSFCFLDIRSPGLGDTAMYLCATSRVRGMNTEAFFGQGTRLTVV.

The CDR3 sequence is CASSEMTLHDSPLHF. The CDR3 DNA follows: TGTGCCAGCAGTGAAATGACCCTACACGATTCACCCCTCCACTTT. The rearrangement links TRBV2 to TRBJ1-6; D is undetermined. Germline assignment: CDR1 SNHLY and CDR2 FYNNEI. V lost 2 bases and J lost 8, with 13 bases in between. The CDR3 covers 15 residues.

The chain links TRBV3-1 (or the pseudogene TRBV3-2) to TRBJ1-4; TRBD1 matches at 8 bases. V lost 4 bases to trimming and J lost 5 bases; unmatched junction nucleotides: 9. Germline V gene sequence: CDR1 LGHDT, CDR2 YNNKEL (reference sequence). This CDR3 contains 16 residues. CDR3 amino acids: CASSPYGQGENEKLFF. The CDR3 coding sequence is TGTGCCAGCAGCCCATACGGACAGGGCGAGAATGAAAAACTGTTTTTT.

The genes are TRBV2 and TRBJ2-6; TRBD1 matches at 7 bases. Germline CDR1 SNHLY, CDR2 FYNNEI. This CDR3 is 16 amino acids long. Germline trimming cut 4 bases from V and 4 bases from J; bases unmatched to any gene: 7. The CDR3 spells CASSAQTGIGANVLTF. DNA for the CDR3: TGTGCCAGCAGTGCCCAGACAGGGATCGGGGCCAACGTCCTGACTTTC. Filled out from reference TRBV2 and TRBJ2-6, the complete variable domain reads EPEVTQTPSHQVTQMGQEVILRCVPISNHLYFYWYRQILGQKVEFLVSFYNNEISEKSEIFDDQFSVERPDGSNFTLKIRSTKLEDSAMYFCASSAQTGIGANVLTFGAGSRLTVL.

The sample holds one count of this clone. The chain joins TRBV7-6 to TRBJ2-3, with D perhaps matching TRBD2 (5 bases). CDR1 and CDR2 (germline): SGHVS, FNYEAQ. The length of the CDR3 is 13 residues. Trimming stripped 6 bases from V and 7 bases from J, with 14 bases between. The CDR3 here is CASRDWTRYTQYF. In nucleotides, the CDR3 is TGTGCCAGCAGGGACTGGACGAGATATACGCAGTATTTT.

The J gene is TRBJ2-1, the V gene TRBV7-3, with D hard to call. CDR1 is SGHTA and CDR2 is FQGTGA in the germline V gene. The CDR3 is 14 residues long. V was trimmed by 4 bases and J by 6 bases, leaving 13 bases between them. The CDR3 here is CASSSQWSPNEQFF. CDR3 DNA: TGTGCCAGCAGCTCCCAGTGGTCCCCCAATGAGCAGTTCTTC.

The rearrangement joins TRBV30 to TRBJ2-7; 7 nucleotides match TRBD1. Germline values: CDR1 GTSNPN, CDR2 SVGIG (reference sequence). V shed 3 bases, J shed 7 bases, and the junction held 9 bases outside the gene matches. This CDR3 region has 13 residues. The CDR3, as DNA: TGTGCCTGGAGGCGAACAGGGGTGGGGGAGCAGTACTTC. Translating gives CAWRRTGVGEQYF.

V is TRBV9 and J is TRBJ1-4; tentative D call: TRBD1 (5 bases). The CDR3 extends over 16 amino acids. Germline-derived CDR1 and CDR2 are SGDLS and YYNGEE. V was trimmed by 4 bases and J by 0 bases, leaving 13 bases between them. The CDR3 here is CASSSGALATNEKLFF. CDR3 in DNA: TGTGCCAGCAGCTCTGGGGCCTTAGCAACTAATGAAAAACTGTTTTTT. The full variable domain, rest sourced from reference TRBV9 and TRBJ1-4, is DSGVTQTPKHLITATGQRVTLRCSPRSGDLSVYWYQQSLDQGLQFLIQYYNGEERAKGNILERFSAQQFPDLHSELNLSSLELGDSALYFCASSSGALATNEKLFFGSGTQLSVL.

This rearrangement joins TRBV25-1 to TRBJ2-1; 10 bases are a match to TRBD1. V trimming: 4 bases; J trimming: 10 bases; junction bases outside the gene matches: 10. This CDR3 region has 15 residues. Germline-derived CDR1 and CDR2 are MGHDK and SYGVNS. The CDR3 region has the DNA TGTGCCAGCAGTGTTCCCGGGACAGGGGTAAGAGAGCAGTTCTTC. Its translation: CASSVPGTGVREQFF.

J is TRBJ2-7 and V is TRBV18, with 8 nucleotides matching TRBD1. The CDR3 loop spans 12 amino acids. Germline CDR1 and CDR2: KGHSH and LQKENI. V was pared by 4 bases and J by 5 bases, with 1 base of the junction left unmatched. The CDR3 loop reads CASSQDRDEQYF. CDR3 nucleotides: TGTGCCAGCTCACAGGACAGGGACGAGCAGTACTTC.

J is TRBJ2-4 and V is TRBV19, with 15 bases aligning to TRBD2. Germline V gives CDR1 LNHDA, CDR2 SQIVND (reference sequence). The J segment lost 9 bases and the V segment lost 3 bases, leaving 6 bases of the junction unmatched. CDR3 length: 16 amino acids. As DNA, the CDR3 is TGTGCCAGTAGTATCGGGACTAGCGGGAGGAGGGGCATTCAGTACTTC. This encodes CASSIGTSGRRGIQYF. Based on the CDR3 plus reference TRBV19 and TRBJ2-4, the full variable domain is DGGITQSPKYLFRKEGQNVTLSCEQNLNHDAMYWYRQDPGQGLRLIYYSQIVNDFQKGDIAEGYSVSREKKESFPLTVTSAQKNPTAFYLCASSIGTSGRRGIQYFGAGTRLSVL.

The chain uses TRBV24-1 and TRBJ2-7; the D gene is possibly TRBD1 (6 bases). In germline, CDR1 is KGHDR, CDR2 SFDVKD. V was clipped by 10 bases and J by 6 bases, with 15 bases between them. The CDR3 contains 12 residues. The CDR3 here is CATADSSGEQYF. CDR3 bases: TGTGCCACGGCGGACAGTTCGGGCGAGCAGTACTTC.

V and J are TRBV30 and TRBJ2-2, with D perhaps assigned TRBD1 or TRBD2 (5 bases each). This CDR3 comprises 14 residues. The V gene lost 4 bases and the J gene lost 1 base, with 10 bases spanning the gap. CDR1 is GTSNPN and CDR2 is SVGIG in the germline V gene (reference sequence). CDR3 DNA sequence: TGTGCCTGGACAGGGACGGGGAACACCGGGGAGCTGTTTTTT. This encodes CAWTGTGNTGELFF.

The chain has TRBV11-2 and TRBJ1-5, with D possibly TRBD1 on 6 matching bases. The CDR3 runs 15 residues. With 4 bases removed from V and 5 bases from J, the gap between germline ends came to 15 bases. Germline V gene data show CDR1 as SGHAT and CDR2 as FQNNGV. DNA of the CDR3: TGTGCCAGCAGCTCAGGGGCAGGGAACTATCAGCCCCAGCATTTT. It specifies CASSSGAGNYQPQHF.